These 16 T cell receptor beta chains share one sample of origin, sequenced in a study of regulatory T cells in long-lasting Graves disease. The time point denotes: newly diagnosed GD, antithyroid drugs for less than 3 months. Scientists built the TCR library using RNA that was extracted from PBMCs. iRepertoire HTBI primers and Arm-PCR of CDR3 regions built TCR beta libraries. MiXCR was run by TCRdb on the multiplex PCR reads, yielding one entry per CDR3 protein. The sample consists of about 370,000 distinct CDR3 sequences, 15% of them appearing once. This sample comprised peripheral blood mononuclear cells (PBMCs), obtained at new diagnosis, from a patient treated with antithyroid drugs. Receptor source: a female donor with Graves disease.

This chain uses TRBV3-1 with TRBJ1-4; 7 bases are shared with TRBD1. The CDR3 length is 16 residues. CDR1 and CDR2 from the germline V gene are LGHDT and YNNKEL (reference sequence). Losses at the gene ends were 4 bases for V and 5 bases for J; bases not matched to a gene: 10. CDR3 nucleotides: TGTGCCAGCAGCCGAGGAACGGGACAGATGAATGAAAAACTGTTTTTT. Translation gives CASSRGTGQMNEKLFF.

This clonotype showed up many times. The chain links TRBV6-5 to TRBJ2-5; D is undetermined. The V gene lost 2 bases and the J gene lost 1 base, with 11 bases spanning the gap. The CDR3 is 15 amino acids. Germline V lookup: CDR1 MNHEY, CDR2 SVGAGI. The CDR3 region is CASSYGEWVQETQYF. The CDR3 DNA sequence: TGTGCCAGCAGTTACGGGGAATGGGTCCAAGAGACCCAGTACTTC.

This clonotype was seen repeatedly, ten times or more. The genes are TRBV6-1 and TRBJ1-4; TRBD1 matches 8 bases. Trimming removed 5 bases from V and 8 bases from J; junction bases left unmatched: 10. The CDR3 is 15 residues long. Germline values: CDR1 MNHNS, CDR2 SASEGT. The CDR3 DNA reads as TGTGCCAGCAGTCAACACCGGGACAGGCAGGAAAAACTGTTTTTT. It specifies CASSQHRDRQEKLFF.

The chain carries TRBV7-9 and TRBJ1-2; D gene ambiguous. The germline CDR1 and CDR2 sequences are SEHNR and FQNEAQ (reference sequence). The germline V and J ends were trimmed by 2 bases and 1 base, with 14 bases remaining between them. This CDR3 contains 16 residues. The CDR3 protein is CASSLRPVGFNYGYTF. The CDR3 nucleotides read TGTGCCAGCAGCTTAAGGCCGGTGGGGTTTAACTATGGCTACACCTTC.

This clonotype was counted many times. V is TRBV6-2 or TRBV6-3 and J is TRBJ2-3; weak D call: TRBD1 (6 bases). The length of the CDR3 is 17 residues. The V gene's germline CDR1 is MNHEY and CDR2 SVGEGT. V was trimmed by 3 bases and J by 0 bases, leaving 16 bases between them. CDR3 DNA: TGTGCCAGCAGTTATAAGGGGGACCGCCTTAGCACAGATACGCAGTATTTT. This codes for CASSYKGDRLSTDTQYF.

This chain links TRBV4-1 with TRBJ1-5; D gene uncertain. The CDR3 extends over 14 amino acids. Trimming cost V 3 bases and J 0 bases, with 6 bases left between them. Germline V gene lookup returns CDR1 MGHRA and CDR2 YSYEKL. CDR3 in amino acids: CASSHTYSNQPQHF. DNA for the CDR3: TGCGCCAGCAGCCACACTTATAGCAATCAGCCCCAGCATTTT.

This clonotype has at least ten counts. The chain employs TRBV12-3 or TRBV12-4 and TRBJ2-5, with D possibly being TRBD1 (5 bases). The V end lost 9 bases, the J end lost 2 bases, and 10 bases lay between the germline ends. The length of the CDR3 is 12 residues. The CDR3 DNA reads TGTGCCAGTAAGGGGTCACAAGAGACCCAGTACTTC. Translated: CASKGSQETQYF.

The gene calls are TRBV7-2 and TRBJ1-2; D perhaps matches TRBD1 (6 bases). Trimming removed 4 bases from V and 8 bases from J, with 14 bases in between. Germline V lookup: CDR1 SGHTA, CDR2 FQGNSA. This CDR3 is 13 amino acids long. CDR3 amino acids: CASSSRTEGGYTF. The CDR3 DNA follows: TGTGCCAGCAGCTCCAGGACAGAAGGGGGCTACACCTTC.

This clonotype has a handful of counts. The chain is built from TRBV12-3 or TRBV12-4 and TRBJ1-6; D possibly corresponds to TRBD1 (6 bases). Trimming cost V 2 bases and J 6 bases, with 11 bases left between them. This CDR3 has 15 residues. CDR3 in DNA: TGTGCCAGCAGTTTACATGGACAGCTTAATTCACCCCTCCACTTT. Amino acid sequence: CASSLHGQLNSPLHF.

At least ten counts were recorded for this clonotype. Possible read error: a much larger clone is one base away. This rearrangement joins TRBV14 to TRBJ1-1; tentative D call: TRBD1 (5 bases). Germline CDR1 is SGHDN and CDR2 is FVKESK. CDR3 size: 12 residues. V dropped 7 bases and J dropped 1 base, with 7 bases sitting between them. Here the CDR3 DNA reads TGTGCCAGCACCGACAGGAACACTGAAGCTTTCTTT. It translates to CASTDRNTEAFF.

This clonotype was observed at least ten times. The chain links TRBV11-2 to TRBJ2-7, with 9 nucleotides matching TRBD1. The CDR3 has 17 residues. The J segment lost 0 bases and the V segment lost 8 bases, leaving 14 bases of the junction unmatched. Germline V gives CDR1 SGHAT, CDR2 FQNNGV. The CDR3 here is CASVSLHRGLSSYEQYF. The CDR3 nucleotides read TGTGCCAGCGTCTCTCTACACAGGGGGCTTAGCTCCTACGAGCAGTACTTC.

This clonotype was detected ten times or more. The rearrangement links TRBV12-3 or TRBV12-4 to TRBJ1-1; D remains ambiguous. CDR3 length equals 12 residues. The ends were cut back, 1 base at V and 10 bases at J, with 10 bases in the middle. The CDR3 loop is CASSLERIGAFF. As DNA, the CDR3 is TGTGCCAGCAGTTTAGAGAGGATAGGAGCTTTCTTT.

This clonotype was detected ten times or more. This chain joins TRBV6-1 and TRBJ2-5; weak D call: TRBD2 (6 bases). CDR1 and CDR2 (germline): MNHNS, SASEGT. This CDR3 spans 12 amino acids. V was cut by 8 bases and J by 1 base, with 8 bases left in between. The CDR3 spells CASRGIQETQYF. CDR3 in DNA: TGTGCCAGCCGGGGGATCCAAGAGACCCAGTACTTC.

This clonotype came up many times. The chain joins TRBV6-1 to TRBJ1-1; the D gene is possibly TRBD1 (5 bases). Per the germline V gene, CDR1 is MNHNS and CDR2 is SASEGT. The CDR3 sequence is 14 residues long. V lost 4 bases and J lost 0, with 9 bases in between. This CDR3 reads CASSATVLNTEAFF. CDR3 in DNA: TGTGCCAGCAGTGCGACAGTTCTGAACACTGAAGCTTTCTTT.

The gene calls are TRBV6-2 or TRBV6-3 and TRBJ2-7; D may be TRBD1 or TRBD2 (6 bases each). V shed 0 bases and J shed 4 bases, with 16 bases lying between them. There are 16 residues in the CDR3. Per germline, CDR1 MNHEY and CDR2 SVGEGT. The CDR3 protein is CASSYSGGHSPYEQYF. In DNA, the CDR3 is TGTGCCAGCAGTTACTCGGGGGGCCACTCTCCTTACGAGCAGTACTTC.

This chain uses TRBV20-1 with TRBJ2-1; 8 bases fit TRBD2. The V gene end was trimmed by 1 base and the J gene end by 5 bases; junction bases not matched to a gene: 7. From germline, CDR1 is DFQATT and CDR2 SNEGSKA (reference sequence). This CDR3 has 15 amino acids. This chain's CDR3 is CSARVSAGVNNEQFF. DNA of the CDR3: TGCAGTGCTAGAGTCTCAGCGGGAGTAAACAATGAGCAGTTCTTC.